What follows describes a single T cell receptor beta chain. The length of the CDR3 is 13 residues. The V gene's germline CDR1 is MNHNS and CDR2 SASEGT. The junction had 8 bases not matched to a gene; V was cut back by 6 bases and J by 7 bases. The repertoire was sequenced with immunoSEQ multiplex PCR; TCRdb's copy has only in-frame clones and lacks some. This sample has under 85,000 clones, with approximately 93% found just once. The data were taken from a study of technical replicates of blood from a few donors. This TCR was recovered from a human donor in good health. The specimen was T cells isolated from PBMCs. This sequence joins TRBV6-1 and TRBJ1-2; TRBD1 agrees at 7 bases. As DNA, the CDR3 is TGTGCCAGCAGATGGACAGGATTAGGTGGCTACACCTTC. This translates into CASRWTGLGGYTF.